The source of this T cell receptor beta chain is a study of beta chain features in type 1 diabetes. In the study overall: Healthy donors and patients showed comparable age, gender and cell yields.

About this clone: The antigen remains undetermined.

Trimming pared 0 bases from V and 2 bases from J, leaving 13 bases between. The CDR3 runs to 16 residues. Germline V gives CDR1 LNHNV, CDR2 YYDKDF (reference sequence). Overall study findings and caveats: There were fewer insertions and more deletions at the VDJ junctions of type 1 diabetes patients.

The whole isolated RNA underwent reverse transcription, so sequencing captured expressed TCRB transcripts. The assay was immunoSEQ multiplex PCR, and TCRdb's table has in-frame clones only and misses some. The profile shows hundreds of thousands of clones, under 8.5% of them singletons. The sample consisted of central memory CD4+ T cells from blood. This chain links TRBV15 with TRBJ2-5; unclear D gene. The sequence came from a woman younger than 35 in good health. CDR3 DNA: TGTGCCACCAGCAGAGATCTCTTAGGGTTACAAGAGACCCAGTACTTC. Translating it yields CATSRDLLGLQETQYF.